This is a list of T cell receptor beta chains from one sample in a study of blood T cell repertoires in COVID-19. Repertoires were generated with immunoSEQ multiplex PCR, while TCRdb's copy carries only in-frame clones and drops some. Among around 100,000 clones listed, less than 90% were seen once. Sequencing was done on a sample of peripheral blood. Receptors were obtained from a man between 25 and 39 years old in a cohort sampled during active COVID-19. The CDR3 runs from the conserved cysteine through the conserved F or W. The order of the fields is clone size, V gene, J gene, D gene, CDR3 DNA, CDR3 protein. A D gene is named only where the DNA matches it firmly. Clone size is not always given. Where it is, it says once, few, many or a class for expanded clones.

clone_size: NA
v_call: TRBV30
j_call: TRBJ1-4
d_call: NA
cdr3_nt: TGTGCCTGGAGCGTCCAACAGGGTTGGAAAGAAAAACTGTTTTTT
cdr3_aa: CAWSVQQGWKEKLFF

clone_size: NA
v_call: TRBV7-9
j_call: TRBJ1-6
d_call: NA
cdr3_nt: TGTGCCAGCAGCCCTAGAAACGGGTCACCCCTCCACTTT
cdr3_aa: CASSPRNGSPLHF

clone_size: NA
v_call: TRBV7-2
j_call: TRBJ2-7
d_call: TRBD2
cdr3_nt: TGTGCCAGCAGCTTAGCGCGAACTAGCGTTGCCTACGAGCAGTACTTC
cdr3_aa: CASSLARTSVAYEQYF

clone_size: NA
v_call: TRBV18
j_call: TRBJ1-1
d_call: NA
cdr3_nt: TGTGCCAGCTCACCGGCCGTCAGGGGTGACACTGAAGCTTTCTTT
cdr3_aa: CASSPAVRGDTEAFF

clone_size: NA
v_call: TRBV6-5
j_call: TRBJ1-2
d_call: NA
cdr3_nt: TGTGCCAGCAGTTACGGAACAGGGGGCTACACCTTC
cdr3_aa: CASSYGTGGYTF

clone_size: once
v_call: TRBV7-2
j_call: TRBJ2-1
d_call: TRBD2
cdr3_nt: TGTGCCAGCAGCCGCGGGGGGGCTGGTGAGCAGTTCTTC
cdr3_aa: CASSRGGAGEQFF

clone_size: NA
v_call: TRBV4-1
j_call: TRBJ2-5
d_call: NA
cdr3_nt: TGCGCCAGCAGCCAAAACAGGGACCACCTAAGGGAGACCCAGTACTTC
cdr3_aa: CASSQNRDHLRETQYF

clone_size: NA
v_call: TRBV5-4
j_call: TRBJ2-5
d_call: TRBD1
cdr3_nt: TGTGCCAGCAGCTTTGGCAGGGGGTTCCAAGAGACCCAGTACTTC
cdr3_aa: CASSFGRGFQETQYF

clone_size: NA
v_call: TRBV28
j_call: TRBJ1-2
d_call: TRBD1
cdr3_nt: TGTGCCAGCAGTCGCAACAGGGGGGATGGCTACACCTTC
cdr3_aa: CASSRNRGDGYTF

clone_size: NA
v_call: TRBV5-8
j_call: TRBJ2-1
d_call: NA
cdr3_nt: TGTGCCAGCAGCTTGGGACAGTCCTCCTACAATGAGCAGTTCTTC
cdr3_aa: CASSLGQSSYNEQFF

clone_size: NA
v_call: TRBV9
j_call: TRBJ1-1
d_call: NA
cdr3_nt: TGTGCCAGCAGCGTAGTGGACAGCCTCACTGAAGCTTTCTTT
cdr3_aa: CASSVVDSLTEAFF

clone_size: NA
v_call: TRBV7-2
j_call: TRBJ1-4
d_call: TRBD1
cdr3_nt: TGTGCCAGCAGCCCTCAGACAGGGGCTAATGAAAAACTGTTTTTT
cdr3_aa: CASSPQTGANEKLFF

clone_size: NA
v_call: TRBV2
j_call: TRBJ2-7
d_call: TRBD1
cdr3_nt: TGTGCCAGCATACCCCAGGGGGCCCACGAGCAGTACTTC
cdr3_aa: CASIPQGAHEQYF

clone_size: NA
v_call: TRBV6-5
j_call: TRBJ2-5
d_call: NA
cdr3_nt: TGTGCCAGCCTACAGGCGGGGCCTGAGACCCAGTACTTC
cdr3_aa: CASLQAGPETQYF

clone_size: NA
v_call: TRBV6-5
j_call: TRBJ2-7
d_call: NA
cdr3_nt: TGTGCCAGCAGTCCGGGCCGGGACTACGAGCAGTACTTC
cdr3_aa: CASSPGRDYEQYF

clone_size: NA
v_call: TRBV24-1
j_call: TRBJ2-3
d_call: TRBD1
cdr3_nt: TGTGCCACCAGTGATTCCCGGCGGGACAGGAGCACAGATACGCAGTATTTT
cdr3_aa: CATSDSRRDRSTDTQYF

clone_size: NA
v_call: TRBV5-6
j_call: TRBJ2-7
d_call: TRBD2
cdr3_nt: TGTGCCAGCACCCGGACTAGCGGGCGGACCTACGAGCAGTACTTC
cdr3_aa: CASTRTSGRTYEQYF

clone_size: NA
v_call: TRBV6-2/TRBV6-3
j_call: TRBJ2-2
d_call: NA
cdr3_nt: TGTGCCAGCAGTTTCGGGGAGATAAGCTACACCGGGGAGCTGTTTTTT
cdr3_aa: CASSFGEISYTGELFF

clone_size: few
v_call: TRBV4-3
j_call: TRBJ1-5
d_call: TRBD1
cdr3_nt: TGCGCCAGCAGCCAAGATCGGCAGGGGGCCAATCAGCCCCAGCATTTT
cdr3_aa: CASSQDRQGANQPQHF

clone_size: NA
v_call: TRBV29-1
j_call: TRBJ2-7
d_call: NA
cdr3_nt: TGCAGCGTTGGGGACACACTAACCTACGAGCAGTACTTC
cdr3_aa: CSVGDTLTYEQYF

clone_size: NA
v_call: TRBV11-3
j_call: TRBJ2-3
d_call: TRBD2
cdr3_nt: TGTGCCAGCAGCCAACGGGGGGTCACAGATACGCAGTATTTT
cdr3_aa: CASSQRGVTDTQYF

clone_size: NA
v_call: TRBV7-3
j_call: TRBJ2-1
d_call: TRBD1
cdr3_nt: TGTGCCAGCAAGTCACCGGGACAGGGAGGTGAGCAGTTCTTC
cdr3_aa: CASKSPGQGGEQFF

clone_size: NA
v_call: TRBV2
j_call: TRBJ2-7
d_call: TRBD2
cdr3_nt: TGTGCCAGCAAAACCGGGGGGACGGCCGAGCAGTACTTC
cdr3_aa: CASKTGGTAEQYF

clone_size: NA
v_call: TRBV6-1
j_call: TRBJ1-2
d_call: TRBD1
cdr3_nt: TGTGCCAGCAGTGAAGGACAGGGGGCGCGCGGCTACACCTTC
cdr3_aa: CASSEGQGARGYTF

clone_size: NA
v_call: TRBV27
j_call: TRBJ2-7
d_call: TRBD2
cdr3_nt: TGTGCCAGCAGTTTTGGACTAGCCGACGAGCAGTACTTC
cdr3_aa: CASSFGLADEQYF

clone_size: once
v_call: TRBV27
j_call: TRBJ2-1
d_call: TRBD1
cdr3_nt: TGTGCCAGCAGGGACAGGGGGCTGAAGCATGAGCAGTTCTTC
cdr3_aa: CASRDRGLKHEQFF

clone_size: NA
v_call: TRBV29-1
j_call: TRBJ1-1
d_call: NA
cdr3_nt: TGCAGCGTTCAGGGCAGGATGAACACTGAAGCTTTCTTT
cdr3_aa: CSVQGRMNTEAFF

clone_size: NA
v_call: TRBV7-6
j_call: TRBJ2-7
d_call: TRBD1
cdr3_nt: TGTGCCAGCAGCCTGGACAGGGGGAATTACGAGCAGTACTTC
cdr3_aa: CASSLDRGNYEQYF